What follows is one T cell receptor beta chain and its context. The whole isolated RNA underwent reverse transcription, so sequencing captured expressed TCRB transcripts. Around 3.57 million reads was the average for naive, central memory and regulatory T cell samples. Data came from immunoSEQ multiplex PCR; TCRdb stores just in-frame clones and leaves some out. The repertoire holds more than 300,000 clones, with less than 15% as singletons. This sample is drawn from a study of beta chain features in type 1 diabetes. Study details: In age, gender and cell yields, patients were similar to healthy donors.

Germline trimming cut 6 bases from V and 5 bases from J; bases unmatched to any gene: 5. The V gene's germline CDR1 is SGHRS and CDR2 YFSETQ. The CDR3 is made up of 14 amino acids. The specimen sequenced was naive CD4+ T cells from blood. The chain recombines TRBV5-1 with TRBJ2-2, with 9 bases matching TRBD2. This clonotype was obtained from a woman aged 18-29 years in good health. The CDR3 is CASNVAGDTGELFF. The CDR3 bases are TGCGCCAGCAACGTAGCGGGAGATACCGGGGAGCTGTTTTTT.